This TCR beta chain was sequenced in a study of blood T cell repertoires in COVID-19. Across the study: Acute and convalescent COVID-19 specimens originated in the United States, Italy and Spain.

Measured with immunoSEQ multiplex PCR; TCRdb has only the in-frame clones, and not every one. The profile shows 50,000 or so clones, 75% to 85% of them singletons. The V segment lost 1 base and the J segment 8 bases; nucleotides outside the gene matches: 6. Germline CDR1 reads MGHDK; CDR2 reads SYGVNS. The CDR3 covers 15 residues. The sample taken for sequencing was peripheral blood. The clonotype comes from a man aged 40-49 years with acute or convalescent COVID-19. The V call is TRBV25-1, the J call TRBJ2-1; 9 nucleotides agree with TRBD1. The chain's CDR3 is CASSEWGTGIDEQFF. CDR3 nucleotides: TGTGCCAGCAGTGAATGGGGGACAGGGATCGATGAGCAGTTCTTC.